This T cell receptor beta chain was sequenced for a study of T cells in Graves' hyperthyroidism and ophthalmopathy. Uncontrolled infection, other autoimmune disease, pregnancy or lactation excluded patients. Together with thyroid ultrasound, orbital computed tomography, serum thyroxine and TRAb, clinical symptoms were used for diagnoses. Many counts were recorded for this clonotype. Amplified regions were TCR beta CDR3 sequences from RNA transcripts. Using the HTBI primer set, a first-round RT-PCR was run on the TCR CDR3. MiXCR, applied by TCRdb to the multiplex PCR reads, yields one record per CDR3 protein. The table includes over 90,000 distinct CDR3 sequences, roughly 50% detected once. Germline-derived CDR1 and CDR2 are LNHDA and SQIVND (reference sequence). The CDR3 spans 17 residues. Trimming removed 5 bases from V and 0 bases from J; junction bases left unmatched: 4.

The receptor's source is a man aged 35 to 55 with Graves' hyperthyroidism. The V call is TRBV19, the J call TRBJ2-3, with 14 bases matching TRBD2. Material: blood. The CDR3 sequence is CASSPRTSGRSTDTQYF. CDR3 in DNA: TGTGCCAGTAGTCCAAGGACTAGCGGGAGGAGCACAGATACGCAGTATTTT.